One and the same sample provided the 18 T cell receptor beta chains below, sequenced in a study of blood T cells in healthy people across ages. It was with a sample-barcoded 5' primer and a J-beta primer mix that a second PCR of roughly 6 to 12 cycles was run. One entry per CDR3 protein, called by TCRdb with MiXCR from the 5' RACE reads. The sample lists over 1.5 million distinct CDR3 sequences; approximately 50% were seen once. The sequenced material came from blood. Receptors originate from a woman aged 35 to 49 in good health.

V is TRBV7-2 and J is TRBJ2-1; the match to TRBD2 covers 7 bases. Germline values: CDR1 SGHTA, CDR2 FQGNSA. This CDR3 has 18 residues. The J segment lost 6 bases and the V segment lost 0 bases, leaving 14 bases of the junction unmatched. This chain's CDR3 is CASSLAPLGAGSPNEQFF. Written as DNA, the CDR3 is TGTGCCAGCAGCTTAGCGCCCTTAGGAGCGGGGTCTCCCAATGAGCAGTTCTTC.

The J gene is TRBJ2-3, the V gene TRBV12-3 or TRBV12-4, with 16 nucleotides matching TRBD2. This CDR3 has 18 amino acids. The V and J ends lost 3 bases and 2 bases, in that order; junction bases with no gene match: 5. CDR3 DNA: TGTGCCAGCAGTTTCGGGGGACTAGCGGGGGGGACCACAGATACGCAGTATTTT. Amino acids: CASSFGGLAGGTTDTQYF.

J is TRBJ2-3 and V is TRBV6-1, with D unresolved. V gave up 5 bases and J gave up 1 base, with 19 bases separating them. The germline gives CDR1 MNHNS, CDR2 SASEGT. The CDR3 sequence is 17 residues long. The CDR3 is CASSTMRSPAGTDTQYF. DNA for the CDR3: TGTGCCAGCAGTACGATGCGATCACCGGCTGGCACAGATACGCAGTATTTT.

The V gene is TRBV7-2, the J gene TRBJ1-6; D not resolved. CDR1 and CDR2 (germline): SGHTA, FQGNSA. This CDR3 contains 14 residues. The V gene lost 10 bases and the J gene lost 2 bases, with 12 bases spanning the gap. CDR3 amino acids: CATPVRPYNSPLHF. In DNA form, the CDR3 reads TGTGCCACCCCAGTCCGGCCCTATAATTCACCCCTCCACTTT.

The CDR3 reads CASSPPGLGKTQYF. As DNA, the CDR3 is TGCGCCAGCAGCCCCCCCGGTCTAGGAAAGACCCAGTACTTC. The chain has TRBV5-1 and TRBJ2-4; D unresolved. TRBJ2-5 matches the DNA end more closely, so the J call is doubtful. Germline CDR1 and CDR2: SGHRS and YFSETQ. This CDR3 is built from 14 residues.

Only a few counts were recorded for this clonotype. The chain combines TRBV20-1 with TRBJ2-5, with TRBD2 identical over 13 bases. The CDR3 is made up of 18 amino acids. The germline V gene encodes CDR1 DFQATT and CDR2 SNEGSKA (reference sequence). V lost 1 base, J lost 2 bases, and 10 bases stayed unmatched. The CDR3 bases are TGCAGTGCTAGAGTGGACGCCGGGACTAGCGGGGATCAAGAGACCCAGTACTTC. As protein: CSARVDAGTSGDQETQYF.

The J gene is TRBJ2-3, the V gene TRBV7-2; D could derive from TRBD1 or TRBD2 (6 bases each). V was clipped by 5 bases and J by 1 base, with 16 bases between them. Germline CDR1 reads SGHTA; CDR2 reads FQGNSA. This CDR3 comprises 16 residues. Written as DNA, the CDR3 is TGTGCCAGCAGCAATTGGGGGCGGGGCGGCACAGATACGCAGTATTTT. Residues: CASSNWGRGGTDTQYF. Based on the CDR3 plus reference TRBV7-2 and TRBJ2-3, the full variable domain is GAGVSQSPSNKVTEKGKDVELRCDPISGHTALYWYRQSLGQGLEFLIYFQGNSAPDKSGLPSDRFSAERTGGSVSTLTIQRTQQEDSAVYLCASSNWGRGGTDTQYFGPGTRLTVL.

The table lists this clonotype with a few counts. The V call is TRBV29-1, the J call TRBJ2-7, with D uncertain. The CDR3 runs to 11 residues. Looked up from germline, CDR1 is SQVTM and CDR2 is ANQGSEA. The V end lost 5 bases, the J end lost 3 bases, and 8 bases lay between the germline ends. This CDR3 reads CSVQWLYEQYF. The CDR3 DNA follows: TGCAGCGTTCAGTGGCTCTACGAGCAGTACTTC.

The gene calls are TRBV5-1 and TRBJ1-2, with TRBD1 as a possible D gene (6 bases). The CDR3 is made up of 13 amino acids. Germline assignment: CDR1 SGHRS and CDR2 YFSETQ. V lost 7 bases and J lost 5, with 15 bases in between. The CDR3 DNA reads TGCGCCAGCCAGACGGGGGCGGCTTATGGCTACACCTTC. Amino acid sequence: CASQTGAAYGYTF.

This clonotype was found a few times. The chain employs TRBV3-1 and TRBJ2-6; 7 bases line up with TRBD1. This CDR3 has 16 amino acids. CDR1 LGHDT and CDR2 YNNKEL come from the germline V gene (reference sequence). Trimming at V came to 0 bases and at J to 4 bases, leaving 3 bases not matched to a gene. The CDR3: CASSQEGGLGANVLTF. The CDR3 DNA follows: TGTGCCAGCAGCCAAGAAGGGGGCCTCGGGGCCAACGTCCTGACTTTC.

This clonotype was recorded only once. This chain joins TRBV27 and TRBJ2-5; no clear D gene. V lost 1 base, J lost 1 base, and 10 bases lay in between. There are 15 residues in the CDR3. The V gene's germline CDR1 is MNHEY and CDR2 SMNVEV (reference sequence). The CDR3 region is CASSLWNGLQETQYF. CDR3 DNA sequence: TGTGCCAGCAGTTTATGGAACGGTCTCCAAGAGACCCAGTACTTC.

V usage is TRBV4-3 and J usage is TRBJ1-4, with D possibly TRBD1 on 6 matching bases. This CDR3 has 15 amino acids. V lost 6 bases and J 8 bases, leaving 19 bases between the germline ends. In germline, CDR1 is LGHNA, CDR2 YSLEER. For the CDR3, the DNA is TGCGCCAGCAGTAACGGAAACAGGGAAGGCGAAAAACTGTTTTTT. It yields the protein CASSNGNREGEKLFF.

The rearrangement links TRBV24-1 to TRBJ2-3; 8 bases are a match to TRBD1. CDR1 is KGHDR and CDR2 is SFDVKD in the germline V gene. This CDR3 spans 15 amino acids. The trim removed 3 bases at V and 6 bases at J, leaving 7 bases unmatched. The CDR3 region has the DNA TGTGCCACCAGTGATCCGACAGGGGAGTGGGATACGCAGTATTTT. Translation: CATSDPTGEWDTQYF.

CDR3 DNA: TGTGCCAGCAGTTACTCTCCCCGGGGGGCCAAAAACATTCAGTACTTC. It encodes CASSYSPRGAKNIQYF. V is TRBV6-5 and J is TRBJ2-4; possibly TRBD2 for D (6 bases). The CDR3 loop spans 16 amino acids. Germline CDR1 reads MNHEY; CDR2 reads SVGAGI. The V end lost 0 bases, the J end lost 1 base, and 10 bases lay between the germline ends.

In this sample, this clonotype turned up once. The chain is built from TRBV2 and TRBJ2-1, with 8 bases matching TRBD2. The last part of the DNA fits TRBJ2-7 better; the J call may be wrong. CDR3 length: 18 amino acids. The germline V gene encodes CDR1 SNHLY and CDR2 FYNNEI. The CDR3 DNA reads TGTGCCAGCACTTGGACTAGCAACCCCTATAGCTCCTACAATGAGCAGTACTTC. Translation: CASTWTSNPYSSYNEQYF.

CDR3: CASSLVGTIAGGQYEQYF. The CDR3 region has the DNA TGTGCCAGCAGCTTAGTGGGGACCATAGCGGGGGGGCAGTACGAGCAGTACTTC. This sequence joins TRBV7-6 and TRBJ2-7; TRBD2 agrees at 11 bases. V was pared by 1 base and J by 4 bases, with 12 bases of the junction left unmatched. CDR1 is SGHVS and CDR2 is FNYEAQ in the germline V gene. The CDR3 sequence is 18 residues long.

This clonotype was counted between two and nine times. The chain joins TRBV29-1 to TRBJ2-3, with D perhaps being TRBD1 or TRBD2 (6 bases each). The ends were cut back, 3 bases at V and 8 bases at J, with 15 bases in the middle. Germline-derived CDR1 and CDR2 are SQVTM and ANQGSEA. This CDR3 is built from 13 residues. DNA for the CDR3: TGCAGCGTTGAGGTCGGGGGCGGTGGTACGCAGTATTTT. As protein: CSVEVGGGGTQYF.

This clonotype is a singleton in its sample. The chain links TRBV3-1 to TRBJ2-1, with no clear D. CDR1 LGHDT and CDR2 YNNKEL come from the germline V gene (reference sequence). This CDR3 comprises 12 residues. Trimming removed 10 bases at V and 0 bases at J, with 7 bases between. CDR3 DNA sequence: TGTGCCACCGGCCCCTCCTACAATGAGCAGTTCTTC. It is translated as CATGPSYNEQFF.